These 11 T cell receptor beta chains share one sample of origin, sequenced in a study of shared clonotypes between healthy human individuals. Naive CD8 cells, CD45RO-negative and positively selected for CCR7, excluded terminally differentiated effector memory CD45RA+ cells. Data came from immunoSEQ multiplex PCR; TCRdb stores just in-frame clones and leaves some out. The table records about 2.1 million clones, just under 95% of them present only once. The sample consisted of naive CD8+ T cells from PBMCs. These receptors originate from a man aged 18 to 35 in good health. Some clones in this sample may be carry-over from other donors' samples.

The chain joins TRBV28 to TRBJ2-5; 10 nucleotides line up with TRBD2. This CDR3 has 17 residues. Trimming removed 1 base from V and 4 bases from J; junction bases left unmatched: 9. Germline-derived CDR1 and CDR2 are MDHEN and SYDVKM. This CDR3 reads CASSLLAGGILGETQYF. CDR3 DNA sequence: TGTGCCAGCAGTTTATTAGCGGGAGGTATCTTGGGAGAGACCCAGTACTTC.

This clone appeared a single time. The V call is TRBV28, the J call TRBJ2-5; D ambiguous. Trimming took 3 bases from V and 0 from J, leaving 11 bases between them. The CDR3 length is 15 residues. Germline V gene lookup returns CDR1 MDHEN and CDR2 SYDVKM. In DNA, the CDR3 is TGTGCCAGCAGTTTTCGTGCGGCAGACCAAGAGACCCAGTACTTC. Translation: CASSFRAADQETQYF.

The chain links TRBV27 to TRBJ1-5; D not certain. V was trimmed by 1 base and J by 0 bases, leaving 7 bases between them. Per the germline V gene, CDR1 is MNHEY and CDR2 is SMNVEV (reference sequence). The CDR3 runs 15 residues. CDR3 loop: CASSLWPGSNQPQHF. The CDR3 DNA follows: TGTGCCAGCAGTTTATGGCCGGGTAGCAATCAGCCCCAGCATTTT.

The chain links TRBV7-8 to TRBJ2-2; TRBD2 matches 9 bases. The V gene's germline CDR1 is SGHVS and CDR2 FQNEAQ. CDR3 length: 16 amino acids. Trimming at V came to 2 bases and at J to 5 bases, leaving 6 bases not matched to a gene. CDR3 region: CASSLRAGGPTGELFF. The DNA of the CDR3 is TGTGCCAGCAGCTTAAGGGCGGGAGGGCCAACCGGGGAGCTGTTTTTT.

This chain links TRBV9 with TRBJ2-3; 7 bases agree with TRBD2. This CDR3 has 17 residues. V dropped 0 bases and J dropped 4; count of bases not matched to a gene: 11. Looked up from germline, CDR1 is SGDLS and CDR2 is YYNGEE. DNA for the CDR3: TGTGCCAGCAGCGTAGGAGCCGCGGGAGCGGCCGCAGATACGCAGTATTTT. Protein: CASSVGAAGAAADTQYF.

The chain has TRBV10-3 and TRBJ2-2, with TRBD1 identical over 8 bases. The CDR3 is 18 amino acids. Germline loops: CDR1 ENHRY, CDR2 SYGVKD. V lost 5 bases to trimming and J lost 1 base; unmatched junction nucleotides: 12. The CDR3 region is CAISRSAGGSLNTGELFF. In DNA form, the CDR3 reads TGTGCCATCAGTAGGTCGGCAGGGGGCTCTTTGAACACCGGGGAGCTGTTTTTT.

The chain combines TRBV7-3 with TRBJ2-1; 14 bases line up with TRBD2. Germline values: CDR1 SGHTA, CDR2 FQGTGA. This CDR3 comprises 15 residues. J lost 9 bases, V lost 5 bases, and 6 bases had no gene match. Here the CDR3 DNA reads TGTGCCAGCAGCCAGACTAGCGGGAGGGCGTTTGAGCAGTTCTTC. Encoded protein: CASSQTSGRAFEQFF. Supplemented by reference TRBV7-3 and TRBJ2-1, the full variable domain reads GAGVSQTPSNKVTEKGKYVELRCDPISGHTALYWYRQSLGQGPEFLIYFQGTGAADDSGLPNDRFFAVRPEGSVSTLKIQRTERGDSAVYLCASSQTSGRAFEQFFGPGTRLTVL.

This clone was counted once. The chain employs TRBV25-1 and TRBJ1-5; TRBD1 matches at 8 bases. CDR1 and CDR2 (germline): MGHDK, SYGVNS. This CDR3 is built from 15 residues. J was trimmed by 6 bases and V by 6 bases; bases with no gene match: 10. The CDR3 coding sequence is TGTGCCAGCAGGGTGGTCGCAGGGGGCGGTCAGCCCCAGCATTTT. Protein: CASRVVAGGGQPQHF.

The V gene is TRBV10-1, the J gene TRBJ2-2; the D is unclear. This CDR3 has 14 residues. V was cut by 2 bases and J by 3 bases, with 7 bases left in between. Germline CDR1 and CDR2: WNHNN and SYGVQD (reference sequence). The CDR3 reads CASSEAGYTGELFF. Written as DNA, the CDR3 is TGCGCCAGCAGTGAGGCTGGATACACCGGGGAGCTGTTTTTT.

Here the CDR3 DNA reads TGTGCCAGCAGCAAAGTTCATGGGGGACAAAACAATGAGCAGTTCTTC. This codes for CASSKVHGGQNNEQFF. This chain joins TRBV21-1 and TRBJ2-1; the DNA was not compared with TRBD1, the D call given in the table. TRBV21-1 is given as a pseudogene. The CDR3 has 16 residues.

V usage is TRBV7-2 and J usage is TRBJ2-5, with 8 bases aligning to TRBD1. The CDR3 is 15 amino acids. The V and J ends lost 4 bases and 4 bases, in that order; junction bases with no gene match: 8. CDR1 SGHTA and CDR2 FQGNSA come from the germline V gene. The CDR3 DNA reads as TGTGCCAGCAGCTCTCGGACAGGGACGAGAGAGACCCAGTACTTC. This gives the protein CASSSRTGTRETQYF.